Presented here are 10 T cell receptor beta chains from one specimen sequenced in a study of shared clonotypes between healthy human individuals. Sequenced by immunoSEQ multiplex PCR; TCRdb stores in-frame clones only, minus some. Seen here are fewer than 3 million clones, 85% to 95% observed once, and the top ten hold 0.3% to 0.4%. The sample consisted of naive CD4+ T cells from PBMCs. Sample subset: CD45RA+ positively selected. The receptor source for this set is a man between 18 and 29 years old in good health. Some clones in this sample may be carry-over from other donors' samples.

The V and J genes are TRBV11-3 and TRBJ2-1; tentative D call: TRBD1 (6 bases). V lost 4 bases, J lost 7 bases, and 23 bases lay in between. There are 17 residues in the CDR3. CDR1 SGHNT and CDR2 YENEEA come from the germline V gene. CDR3 DNA: TGTGCCAGCAGCTCAACAGGGAAAGGGACCAAGAGGAATGAGCAGTTCTTC. It codes for CASSSTGKGTKRNEQFF.

A note on this clone: Other DNA sequences within the sample encode an identical CDR3. The chain carries TRBV5-1 and TRBJ2-1; D remains ambiguous. Germline V gene sequence: CDR1 SGHRS, CDR2 YFSETQ. The CDR3 is 13 residues long. V lost 0 bases and J 4 bases, leaving 5 bases between the germline ends. The CDR3 region is CASSLGEYNEQFF. CDR3 bases: TGCGCCAGCAGCTTGGGCGAGTACAATGAGCAGTTCTTC.

V is TRBV5-6 and J is TRBJ1-2, with D unclear. The germline gives CDR1 SGHDT, CDR2 YYEEEE. Trimming cost V 2 bases and J 5 bases, with 10 bases left between them. The CDR3 is 13 residues long. CDR3 sequence: CASSLGQVYGYTF. The DNA for the CDR3 is TGTGCCAGCAGCTTAGGTCAGGTGTATGGCTACACCTTC.

The chain couples TRBV27 to TRBJ2-4; D is perhaps TRBD2 (6 bases). Trimming left V 6 bases short and J 1 base short, with 10 bases between. Germline V CDR1 and CDR2: MNHEY, SMNVEV (reference sequence). The CDR3 extends over 14 amino acids. Here the CDR3 DNA reads TGTGCCAGCAGCCCCGCGGGGGCCAAAAACATTCAGTACTTC. Protein sequence: CASSPAGAKNIQYF.

This clone appeared a single time. V and J are TRBV7-3 and TRBJ1-2, with a tentative D call TRBD1 (6 bases). Trimming stripped 5 bases from V and 3 bases from J, with 25 bases between. CDR3 length equals 18 residues. Germline V gives CDR1 SGHTA, CDR2 FQGTGA. CDR3 in amino acids: CASSEQPPLTGIDYGYTF. The DNA for the CDR3 is TGTGCCAGCAGCGAACAACCCCCTCTTACAGGGATCGACTATGGCTACACCTTC.

The chain has TRBV28 and TRBJ2-1; D is unresolved. Germline V gives CDR1 MDHEN, CDR2 SYDVKM. The CDR3 loop spans 13 amino acids. Deletions cut 2 bases from V and 7 bases from J, with 9 bases between. CDR3 DNA sequence: TGTGCCAGCAGTTTAGCCCCGGTAAATGAGCAGTTCTTC. Its translation: CASSLAPVNEQFF.

This chain links TRBV6-1 with TRBJ1-5, with 9 bases aligning to TRBD1. The length of the CDR3 is 14 residues. The J segment lost 5 bases and the V segment lost 7 bases, leaving 6 bases of the junction unmatched. Germline assignment: CDR1 MNHNS and CDR2 SASEGT. CDR3 nucleotide sequence: TGTGCCAGCATGACCGGGACAGGGTATCAGCCCCAGCATTTT. Its translation: CASMTGTGYQPQHF.

The chain employs TRBV18 and TRBJ2-7; D not certain. The germline V gene encodes CDR1 KGHSH and CDR2 LQKENI. There are 14 residues in the CDR3. The germline V and J ends were trimmed by 2 bases and 0 bases, with 8 bases remaining between them. The CDR3 DNA sequence: TGTGCCAGCTCACCAATACCCAACTCCTACGAGCAGTACTTC. Residues: CASSPIPNSYEQYF.

This clone was seen more than once but under ten times. The rearrangement uses TRBV30 and TRBJ1-5; D unclear. The germline CDR1 and CDR2 sequences are GTSNPN and SVGIG (reference sequence). The CDR3 is 15 residues long. Between the trimmed V and J ends, which lost 0 bases and 3 bases, there was a span of 12 bases. The CDR3 region is CAWSVTLGNNQPQHF. In DNA, the CDR3 is TGTGCCTGGAGTGTAACCCTGGGCAACAATCAGCCCCAGCATTTT.

The V and J genes are TRBV27 and TRBJ2-7; perhaps TRBD2 as D (5 bases). The CDR3 is 17 residues long. Germline CDR1 is MNHEY and CDR2 is SMNVEV (reference sequence). Trimming cost V 5 bases and J 7 bases, with 27 bases left between them. Here the CDR3 reads CASSPQTPLAGPEEQYF. The CDR3 bases are TGTGCCAGCAGTCCCCAGACGCCCCTCGCGGGCCCTGAGGAGCAGTACTTC.